These 4 T cell receptor beta chains came from one sample sequenced in a study of blood T cell repertoires in COVID-19. TCRdb's table, derived via immunoSEQ multiplex PCR, lists solely in-frame clones and lacks some. Of hundreds of thousands of clones detected, 70% to 85% appear once; the ten largest clones hold 3% to 4%. Sequenced material: PBMCs or T cells enriched from blood (not recorded which). All receptors come from a woman aged 60-75 years who had recovered from COVID-19.

The chain joins TRBV5-1 to TRBJ2-3; 8 nucleotides line up with TRBD2. This CDR3 spans 16 amino acids. The V segment lost 4 bases and the J segment 1 base; nucleotides outside the gene matches: 8. CDR1 and CDR2 from the germline V gene are SGHRS and YFSETQ. CDR3 residues: CASSPRRRGGTDTQYF. CDR3 sequence (DNA): TGCGCCAGCAGCCCCCGTCGGCGGGGGGGCACAGATACGCAGTATTTT. The entire variable domain, with the rest obtained from reference TRBV5-1 and TRBJ2-3, is as follows: KAGVTQTPRYLIKTRGQQVTLSCSPISGHRSVSWYQQTPGQGLQFLFEYFSETQRNKGNFPGRFSGRQFSNSRSEMNVSTLELGDSALYLCASSPRRRGGTDTQYFGPGTRLTVL.

The chain employs TRBV7-8 and TRBJ2-3, with 10 bases aligning to TRBD1. There are 16 residues in the CDR3. With 1 base clipped from V and 3 bases from J, the junction kept 4 bases outside the gene matches. Germline V gene data show CDR1 as SGHVS and CDR2 as FQNEAQ. The DNA for the CDR3 is TGTGCCAGCAGCTTAGTAGGGACAGGGGTAACAGATACGCAGTATTTT. Translated: CASSLVGTGVTDTQYF.

The chain uses TRBV19 and TRBJ1-6; tentatively, D is TRBD1 (6 bases). This CDR3 has 16 amino acids. Per the germline V gene, CDR1 is LNHDA and CDR2 is SQIVND (reference sequence). The V gene lost 0 bases and the J gene lost 2 bases, with 8 bases spanning the gap. The CDR3 spells CASSIDPGAYNSPLHF. In DNA, the CDR3 is TGTGCCAGTAGTATAGATCCAGGGGCCTATAATTCACCCCTCCACTTT.

The chain is built from TRBV5-8 and TRBJ1-1; TRBD1 aligns across 8 bases. V was clipped by 1 base and J by 4 bases; unmatched bases: 9. The CDR3 totals 16 residues. In germline, CDR1 is SGHTS, CDR2 YDEGEE. CDR3 in amino acids: CASSLRAGGAGTEAFF. The CDR3 nucleotides read TGTGCCAGCAGCTTGAGGGCAGGGGGCGCGGGCACTGAAGCTTTCTTT.